Listed below are T cell receptor beta chains from one sample, sequenced in a study of persistence of HIV-infected CD4 T cells. Which antigens these TCRs recognize remains unknown. TCRdb keeps only in-frame clones here, not all; method: immunoSEQ multiplex PCR. Here the sample spans some 30,000 clones, 60% to 75% being singletons. The material was CD4+ T cells sorted from PBMCs after 18-hour stimulation, obtained from a patient who received antiretroviral therapy. All receptors derive from an adult man with HIV who was CMV-seropositive. Each CDR3 is given with its conserved first and last residue. The D gene is left open where the match is weak. Size tells how often a clone was seen (once, few, many) or the class of an expanded clone, and some rows leave it out.

CDR3: CASSNRVGYTF
DNA: TGTGCCAGCAGTAACAGGGTTGGCTACACCTTC
V: TRBV6-2/TRBV6-3
J: TRBJ1-2
D: -
size: once

CDR3: CASRLTGGNSPLHF
DNA: TGTGCCAGCAGATTGACAGGGGGCAATTCACCCCTCCACTTT
V: TRBV6-5
J: TRBJ1-6
D: TRBD1
size: few

CDR3: CACREGPNEKLFF
DNA: TGTGCCTGCAGGGAGGGCCCTAATGAAAAACTGTTTTTT
V: TRBV2
J: TRBJ1-4
D: -
size: few

CDR3: CATSRDWGRGGGELFF
DNA: TGTGCCACCAGCAGAGATTGGGGGCGCGGCGGCGGGGAGCTGTTTTTT
V: TRBV15
J: TRBJ2-2
D: -
size: -

CDR3: CASRRTGGPYEQYF
DNA: TGTGCCAGCAGACGGACAGGGGGGCCCTACGAGCAGTACTTC
V: TRBV6-5
J: TRBJ2-7
D: TRBD1
size: few

CDR3: CASSLGTAGELFF
DNA: TGTGCCAGCAGCCTGGGGACGGCCGGGGAGCTGTTTTTT
V: TRBV7-9
J: TRBJ2-2
D: -
size: -

CDR3: CATSRVGRSTGNTIYF
DNA: TGTGCCACCAGCAGAGTGGGCCGCTCTACTGGAAACACCATATATTTT
V: TRBV15
J: TRBJ1-3
D: -
size: few

CDR3: CASSLGAGAEQYF
DNA: TGTGCCAGCAGCTTAGGCGCCGGGGCCGAGCAGTACTTC
V: TRBV7-6
J: TRBJ2-7
D: -
size: -

CDR3: CASKTGEGRGNYGYTF
DNA: TGTGCCAGCAAGACTGGGGAAGGACGGGGAAACTATGGCTACACCTTC
V: TRBV28
J: TRBJ1-2
D: -
size: -

CDR3: CASSLDVGYTF
DNA: TGTGCCAGCAGCCTCGACGTTGGCTACACCTTC
V: TRBV12-3/TRBV12-4
J: TRBJ1-2
D: -
size: -

CDR3: CASSPEGQTSSPLHF
DNA: TGTGCCAGCTCCCCAGAGGGGCAGACTAGTTCACCCCTCCACTTT
V: TRBV18
J: TRBJ1-6
D: -
size: once

CDR3: CASSKTVANTGELFF
DNA: TGTGCCAGTAGTAAGACCGTCGCGAACACCGGGGAGCTGTTTTTT
V: TRBV19
J: TRBJ2-2
D: -
size: -

CDR3: CASSQALNNYGYTF
DNA: TGCGCCAGCAGCCAGGCTTTGAACAACTATGGCTACACCTTC
V: TRBV4-1
J: TRBJ1-2
D: -
size: -

CDR3: CASSEIGGVAAETQYF
DNA: TGTGCCAGCAGTGAAATCGGGGGCGTTGCTGCAGAGACCCAGTACTTC
V: TRBV2
J: TRBJ2-5
D: -
size: -

CDR3: CASTPFRGRSGYTF
DNA: TGTGCCAGCACCCCGTTTAGGGGGCGGAGTGGCTACACCTTC
V: TRBV7-2
J: TRBJ1-2
D: TRBD1
size: -

CDR3: CASSFDSKTGYTF
DNA: TGTGCCAGCAGTTTCGACTCCAAAACCGGCTACACCTTC
V: TRBV6-1
J: TRBJ1-2
D: -
size: -

CDR3: CASTGWGGRNEQFF
DNA: TGTGCCAGCACGGGATGGGGTGGGAGGAATGAGCAGTTCTTC
V: TRBV6-5
J: TRBJ2-1
D: -
size: -

CDR3: CASSFVGAQGEQYF
DNA: TGTGCCAGCAGTTTTGTGGGGGCTCAGGGGGAGCAGTACTTC
V: TRBV28
J: TRBJ2-7
D: -
size: -

CDR3: CASSSRDPATNEKLFF
DNA: TGTGCCAGCAGTTCCAGGGACCCTGCAACTAATGAAAAACTGTTTTTT
V: TRBV6-5
J: TRBJ1-4
D: -
size: -

CDR3: CATSDFRQGAEEQYF
DNA: TGTGCCACCAGTGATTTTAGGCAGGGGGCTGAAGAGCAGTACTTC
V: TRBV24-1
J: TRBJ2-7
D: TRBD1
size: -

CDR3: CASRKVVDTEAFF
DNA: TGCGCCAGCAGAAAGGTAGTGGACACTGAAGCTTTCTTT
V: TRBV5-1
J: TRBJ1-1
D: -
size: once

CDR3: CASSQDSRGNQPQHF
DNA: TGTGCCAGCAGCCAAGATTCGAGGGGCAATCAGCCCCAGCATTTT
V: TRBV3-1/TRBV3-2
J: TRBJ1-5
D: -
size: -

CDR3: CASSPRTSGDNEQFF
DNA: TGTGCCAGCTCACCAAGGACTAGCGGGGACAATGAGCAGTTCTTC
V: TRBV18
J: TRBJ2-1
D: TRBD2
size: -

CDR3: CASRSGRLRENTEAFF
DNA: TGTGCCAGTAGATCAGGGAGGTTACGAGAGAACACTGAAGCTTTCTTT
V: TRBV19
J: TRBJ1-1
D: -
size: -

CDR3: CASSQATLDSQPQHF
DNA: TGCGCCAGCAGCCAAGCTACACTTGACAGTCAGCCCCAGCATTTT
V: TRBV4-1
J: TRBJ1-5
D: -
size: -

CDR3: CASSQQGESSYNEQFF
DNA: TGTGCCAGCAGTCAACAGGGAGAGAGCTCCTACAATGAGCAGTTCTTC
V: TRBV6-4
J: TRBJ2-1
D: -
size: few

CDR3: CASSLGTGVKTGELFF
DNA: TGCGCCAGCAGCTTGGGGACAGGGGTTAAAACCGGGGAGCTGTTTTTT
V: TRBV5-1
J: TRBJ2-2
D: TRBD1
size: few

CDR3: CASSSRQTGELFF
DNA: TGTGCCAGCAGCTCCAGGCAGACCGGGGAGCTGTTTTTT
V: TRBV7-3
J: TRBJ2-2
D: -
size: once

CDR3: CASSLRGGGETQYF
DNA: TGTGCCAGCAGCTTACGGGGGGGTGGAGAGACCCAGTACTTC
V: TRBV7-9
J: TRBJ2-5
D: TRBD2
size: -

CDR3: CASSKRGGEADTQYF
DNA: TGTGCCAGCAGCAAGCGGGGGGGCGAGGCAGATACGCAGTATTTT
V: TRBV9
J: TRBJ2-3
D: TRBD2
size: medium-sized

CDR3: CASSEGTRSGNTIYF
DNA: TGTGCCAGCAGTGAGGGCACACGCTCTGGAAACACCATATATTTT
V: TRBV2
J: TRBJ1-3
D: -
size: -

CDR3: CASSPPATDTQYF
DNA: TGTGCCAGCTCACCGCCGGCCACAGATACGCAGTATTTT
V: TRBV18
J: TRBJ2-3
D: -
size: -

CDR3: CASSQDGRGNEKLFF
DNA: TGCGCCAGCAGCCAAGATGGGCGGGGAAATGAAAAACTGTTTTTT
V: TRBV4-1
J: TRBJ1-4
D: -
size: -

CDR3: CASVVLRGSEAFF
DNA: TGTGCCAGCGTGGTATTGAGGGGATCCGAAGCTTTCTTT
V: TRBV2
J: TRBJ1-1
D: -
size: few

CDR3: CASSHATHSGNSPLHF
DNA: TGTGCCAGTAGTCACGCAACGCACAGCGGGAATTCACCCCTCCACTTT
V: TRBV19
J: TRBJ1-6
D: -
size: few

CDR3: CASSPPGRYNEQFF
DNA: TGTGCCAGCAGCCCCCCGGGGAGGTACAATGAGCAGTTCTTC
V: TRBV9
J: TRBJ2-1
D: -
size: -

CDR3: CASSLVGTSGNTIYF
DNA: TGCGCCAGCAGCTTGGTGGGCACCTCTGGAAACACCATATATTTT
V: TRBV5-1
J: TRBJ1-3
D: -
size: -